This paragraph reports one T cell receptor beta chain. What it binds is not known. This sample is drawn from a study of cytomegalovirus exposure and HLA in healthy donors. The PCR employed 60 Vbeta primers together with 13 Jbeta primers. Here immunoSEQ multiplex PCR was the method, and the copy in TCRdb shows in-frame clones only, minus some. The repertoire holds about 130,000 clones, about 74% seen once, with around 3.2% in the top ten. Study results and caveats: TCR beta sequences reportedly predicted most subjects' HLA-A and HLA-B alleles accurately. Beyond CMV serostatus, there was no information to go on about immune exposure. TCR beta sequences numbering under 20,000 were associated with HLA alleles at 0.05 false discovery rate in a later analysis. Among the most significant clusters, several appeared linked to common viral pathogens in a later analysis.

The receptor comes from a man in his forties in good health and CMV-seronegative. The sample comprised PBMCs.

The chain's CDR3 is CASSSRGHPLHF. The CDR3 coding sequence is TGTGCCAGCAGCAGCAGGGGACACCCCCTCCACTTT. This sequence joins TRBV11-3 and TRBJ1-6, with D possibly matching TRBD1 (6 bases). CDR1 and CDR2 (germline): SGHNT, YENEEA. CDR3 length: 12 residues. Trimming took off 5 bases at V and 13 bases at J, with 12 bases between the two ends. The full variable domain, in which reference TRBV11-3 and TRBJ1-6 provide the parts outside the CDR3, is EAGVVQSPRYKIIEKKQPVAFWCNPISGHNTLYWYLQNLGQGPELLIRYENEEAVDDSQLPKDRFSAERLKGVDSTLKIQPAELGDSAVYLCASSSRGHPLHFGNGTRLTVT.